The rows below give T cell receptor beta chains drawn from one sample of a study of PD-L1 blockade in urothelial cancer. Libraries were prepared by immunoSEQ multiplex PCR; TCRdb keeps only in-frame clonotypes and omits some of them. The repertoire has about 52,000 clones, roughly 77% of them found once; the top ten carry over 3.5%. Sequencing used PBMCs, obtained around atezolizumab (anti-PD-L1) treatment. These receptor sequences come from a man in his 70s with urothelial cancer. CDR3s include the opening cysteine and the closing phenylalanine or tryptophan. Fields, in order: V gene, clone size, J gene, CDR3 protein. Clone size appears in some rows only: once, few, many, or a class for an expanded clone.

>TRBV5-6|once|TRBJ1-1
CASSGSGGANTEAFF
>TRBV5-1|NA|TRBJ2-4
CASSSGQGDKNIQYF
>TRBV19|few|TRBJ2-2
CATPKGLNQYTGELFF
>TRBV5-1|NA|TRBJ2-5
CASSLRGGEETQYF
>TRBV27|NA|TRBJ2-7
CASSLKWEGTYEQYF
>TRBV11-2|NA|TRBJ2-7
CASSLPLARDTTYEQYF
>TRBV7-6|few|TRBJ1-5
CASSLHRGSSSNQPQHF
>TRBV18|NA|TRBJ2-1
CASSPGQGAYNEQFF
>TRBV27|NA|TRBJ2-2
CASSNPLWGRGAKVTGELFF
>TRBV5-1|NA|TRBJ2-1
CASRERLAGSSYNEQFF
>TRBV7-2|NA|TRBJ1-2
CASSSRWGPSGYTF
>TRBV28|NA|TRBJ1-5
CASRRQLYSNQPQHF
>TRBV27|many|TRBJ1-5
CASSPAGGTLRPQHF
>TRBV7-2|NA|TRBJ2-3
CASSLALSAGYTDTQYF
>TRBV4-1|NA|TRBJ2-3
CASSPISGGTADTQYF
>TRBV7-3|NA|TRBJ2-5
CASSLTGQSQETQYF
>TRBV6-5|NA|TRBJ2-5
CASSPRGQGKETQYF
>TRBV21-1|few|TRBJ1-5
CASSRGGSYSNQPQHF
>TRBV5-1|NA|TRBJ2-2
CASSLSLNTGELFF
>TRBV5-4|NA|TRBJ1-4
CASSLEGGANEKLFF
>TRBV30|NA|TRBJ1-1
CAWRRQANTEAFF
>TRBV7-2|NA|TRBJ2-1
CASSPAGVNNEQFF
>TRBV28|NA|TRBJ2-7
CASSQGGGQIYEQYF
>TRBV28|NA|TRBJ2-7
CASSSTLWTGVTYEQYF
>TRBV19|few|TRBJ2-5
CASSAWPGIQETQYF
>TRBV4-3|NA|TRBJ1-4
CASSQDLMDGGGNEKLFF
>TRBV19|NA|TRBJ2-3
CASSIAQGLAGGDTQYF
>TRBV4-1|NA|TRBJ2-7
CASSQDDLDYEQYF